The 18 T cell receptor beta chains in this list originate from one sample, sequenced in a study of Graves' ophthalmopathy and Graves' hyperthyroidism. RNA served as the template for amplifying TCR beta CDR3 regions. The workflow started with a first-round RT-PCR run with HTBI primers and then moved on to a second-round multiplex PCR. TCRdb re-analysed the multiplex PCR reads in MiXCR, keeping a single row per CDR3 protein. The table has about 660,000 distinct CDR3 sequences, just over 40% seen once. The specimen sequenced was peripheral blood. Receptor source: an adult man with Graves' ophthalmopathy.

This clonotype was observed a few times. CDR3 loop: CSVRDLGGDNTGELFF. CDR3 nucleotide sequence: TGCAGCGTGAGGGACCTAGGGGGGGACAACACCGGGGAGCTGTTTTTT. V usage is TRBV29-1 and J usage is TRBJ2-2; possible D gene TRBD2, 7 bases. The CDR3 totals 16 residues. Trimming shortened V by 6 bases and J by 2 bases, and 19 bases separated the two germline ends. CDR1 and CDR2 (germline): SQVTM, ANQGSEA.

The rearrangement joins TRBV10-3 to TRBJ2-7; D remains unclear. The CDR3 covers 11 residues. V was pared by 5 bases and J by 6 bases, with 8 bases between. Germline CDR1 and CDR2: ENHRY and SYGVKD. CDR3 loop: CAISYSGEQYF. Written as DNA, the CDR3 is TGTGCCATCAGTTATAGTGGCGAGCAGTACTTC.

There are many counts of this clonotype. V usage is TRBV12-3 or TRBV12-4 and J usage is TRBJ1-5, with D maybe TRBD1 (6 bases). V lost 7 bases, J lost 6 bases, and 16 bases lay in between. CDR3 length: 14 amino acids. The CDR3 DNA is TGTGCCAGCACCGCCGGGGGGGCAAGTCAGCCCCAGCATTTT. It codes for CASTAGGASQPQHF.

V gene TRBV7-2 combines with J gene TRBJ1-3; TRBD1 matches at 10 bases. The CDR3 contains 14 residues. Trimming cost V 1 base and J 7 bases; bases outside gene matches: 1. CDR1 and CDR2 (germline): SGHTA, FQGNSA. DNA of the CDR3: TGTGCCAGCAGCTTAGTGGGACAGGGGAACACCATATATTTT. Translation: CASSLVGQGNTIYF.

On this clonotype: At one end the junction does not follow the germline gene, possibly because of a read error. J is TRBJ1-5 and V is TRBV10-3, with a weak D call TRBD1 (6 bases). Germline lookup yields CDR1 ENHRY and CDR2 SYGVKD. This CDR3 is built from 14 residues. The CDR3 coding sequence is TGTGCCAGCGGTCAACAGGGAGGCAATCAGCCCCAACATTTT. This translates into CASGQQGGNQPQHF.

This clonotype showed up many times. The J gene is TRBJ1-6, the V gene TRBV6-6; TRBD1 might be the D (5 bases). Germline V gene sequence: CDR1 MNHNY, CDR2 SVGAGI (reference sequence). V was cut by 1 base and J by 8 bases, with 9 bases left in between. The CDR3 has 14 amino acids. The CDR3 bases are TGTGCCAGCAGTTACTGGCAGGGTTATTCACCCCTCCACTTT. Protein: CASSYWQGYSPLHF.

This clonotype was detected once. This chain joins TRBV29-1 and TRBJ2-7, with no clear D. CDR1 is SQVTM and CDR2 is ANQGSEA in the germline V gene. This CDR3 has 10 amino acids. The germline V and J ends were trimmed by 8 bases and 7 bases, with 12 bases remaining between them. In DNA form, the CDR3 reads TGCAGCTATATCGGGTATGAGCAGTACTTC. Protein: CSYIGYEQYF.

This clonotype has only a few counts. This chain links TRBV5-4 with TRBJ1-1; D might be TRBD1 (6 bases). Germline V CDR1 and CDR2: SGHNT, YYREEE (reference sequence). The CDR3 consists of 16 residues. V lost 3 bases and J lost 1, with 16 bases in between. DNA of the CDR3: TGTGCCAGCAGCTCCCCACAGAAAGGGGGGAACACTGAAGCTTTCTTT. Residues: CASSSPQKGGNTEAFF. Full variable domain (rest looked up from reference TRBV5-4 and TRBJ1-1): ETGVTQSPTHLIKTRGQQVTLRCSSQSGHNTVSWYQQALGQGPQFIFQYYREEENGRGNFPPRFSGLQFPNYSSELNVNALELDDSALYLCASSSPQKGGNTEAFFGQGTRLTVV.

This clonotype has at least ten counts. This rearrangement joins TRBV9 to TRBJ2-2; D ambiguous. Germline values: CDR1 SGDLS, CDR2 YYNGEE. V was trimmed by 0 bases and J by 1 base, leaving 4 bases between them. The CDR3 extends over 14 amino acids. This CDR3 reads CASSVDGNTGELFF. In DNA form, the CDR3 reads TGTGCCAGCAGCGTAGACGGGAACACCGGGGAGCTGTTTTTT. Full variable domain (remainder filled in from reference TRBV9 and TRBJ2-2): DSGVTQTPKHLITATGQRVTLRCSPRSGDLSVYWYQQSLDQGLQFLIQYYNGEERAKGNILERFSAQQFPDLHSELNLSSLELGDSALYFCASSVDGNTGELFFGEGSRLTVL.

The sample holds many counts of this clonotype. The V call is TRBV29-1, the J call TRBJ2-7; 9 positions agree with TRBD2. V shed 6 bases and J 7 bases; nucleotides not matched to a gene: 10. This CDR3 comprises 13 residues. Germline assignment: CDR1 SQVTM and CDR2 ANQGSEA. CDR3 in DNA: TGCAGCGTACTGACTAGCGGTTTGGGGGAGCAGTACTTC. Amino acid sequence: CSVLTSGLGEQYF.

This clonotype was recorded at least ten times. This chain joins TRBV20-1 and TRBJ2-7; 10 nucleotides agree with TRBD1. Germline values: CDR1 DFQATT, CDR2 SNEGSKA (reference sequence). The CDR3 has 12 residues. The junction had 2 bases not matched to a gene; V was cut back by 6 bases and J by 3 bases. CDR3 coding DNA: TGCAGTGCCGGACAGGGGGTCTACGAGCAGTACTTC. It specifies CSAGQGVYEQYF.

This clonotype was seen at least ten times. The chain is built from TRBV7-6 and TRBJ2-5, with 9 bases aligning to TRBD1. The ends lost 4 bases at V and 5 bases at J; junction bases unmatched: 8. The CDR3 sequence is 15 residues long. In germline, CDR1 is SGHVS, CDR2 FNYEAQ. The CDR3 DNA follows: TGTGCCAGCAGCTCCACAGGGGGCTGGTTGGAGACCCAGTACTTC. It encodes CASSSTGGWLETQYF.

The chain has TRBV7-2 and TRBJ1-5; D gene unclear. The CDR3 has 14 residues. V lost 5 bases and J 6 bases, leaving 14 bases between the germline ends. CDR1 is SGHTA, CDR2 FQGNSA, per germline. CDR3 amino acids: CASSHGVAGQPQHF. The CDR3 DNA reads TGTGCCAGCAGCCACGGGGTGGCCGGTCAGCCCCAGCATTTT.

A note on this clonotype: A much more abundant neighbour one base away suggests this may be a read error. The chain recombines TRBV7-9 with TRBJ2-5; 7 bases agree with TRBD1. The CDR3 has 15 residues. The germline CDR1 and CDR2 sequences are SEHNR and FQNEAQ (reference sequence). With 4 bases clipped from V and 5 bases from J, the junction kept 10 bases outside the gene matches. The DNA for the CDR3 is TGTGCCAGCAGCTCCCGACAGGGCCCGGGGGAGACCCAGTACTTC. Residues: CASSSRQGPGETQYF. Full variable domain (remainder filled in from reference TRBV7-9 and TRBJ2-5): DTGVSQNPRHKITKRGQNVTFRCDPISEHNRLYWYRQTLGQGPEFLTYFQNEAQLEKSRLLSDRFSAERPKGSFSTLEIQRTEQGDSAMYLCASSSRQGPGETQYFGPGTRLLVL.

The chain combines TRBV5-1 with TRBJ2-7; TRBD1 matches 10 bases. J gave up 2 bases and V 0 bases, and 17 bases lay outside the gene matches. CDR3 length equals 20 residues. The germline CDR1 and CDR2 sequences are SGHRS and YFSETQ. The DNA of the CDR3 is TGCGCCAGCAGCTTGGAGAGGGGGGCCGGGACAGGGGTTGGTACCTACGAGCAGTACTTC. It is translated as CASSLERGAGTGVGTYEQYF.

This clonotype appeared a single time. A much larger clone sits a single nucleotide away, making a read error possible. No conserved phenylalanine or tryptophan ends this CDR3, so it is likely a read error. The chain links TRBV24-1 to TRBJ2-7, with TRBD1 identical over 7 bases. The CDR3 covers 15 residues. V shed 8 bases and J 7 bases; nucleotides not matched to a gene: 16. The V gene's germline CDR1 is KGHDR and CDR2 SFDVKD. The CDR3 DNA reads TGTGCCACCACCTCGACCGGAACAGGGGATTTTGAGCAGTACCTC. It codes for CATTSTGTGDFEQYL.

V usage is TRBV20-1 and J usage is TRBJ2-7; D is undetermined. This CDR3 spans 10 amino acids. Germline CDR1 is DFQATT and CDR2 is SNEGSKA (reference sequence). V lost 4 bases and J 3 bases, leaving 4 bases between the germline ends. The CDR3 spells CSAIHYEQYF. The CDR3 region has the DNA TGCAGTGCTATACACTACGAGCAGTACTTC.

This clonotype has only a few counts. The chain employs TRBV6-2 or TRBV6-3 and TRBJ2-7; possibly TRBD1 for D (6 bases). This CDR3 is 15 amino acids long. Germline loops: CDR1 MNHEY, CDR2 SVGEGT. V was pared by 6 bases and J by 3 bases, with 18 bases between. The CDR3 nucleotides read TGTGCCAGCAGCCACGGACAGCGACAGTACTACGAGCAGTACTTC. Amino acids: CASSHGQRQYYEQYF.